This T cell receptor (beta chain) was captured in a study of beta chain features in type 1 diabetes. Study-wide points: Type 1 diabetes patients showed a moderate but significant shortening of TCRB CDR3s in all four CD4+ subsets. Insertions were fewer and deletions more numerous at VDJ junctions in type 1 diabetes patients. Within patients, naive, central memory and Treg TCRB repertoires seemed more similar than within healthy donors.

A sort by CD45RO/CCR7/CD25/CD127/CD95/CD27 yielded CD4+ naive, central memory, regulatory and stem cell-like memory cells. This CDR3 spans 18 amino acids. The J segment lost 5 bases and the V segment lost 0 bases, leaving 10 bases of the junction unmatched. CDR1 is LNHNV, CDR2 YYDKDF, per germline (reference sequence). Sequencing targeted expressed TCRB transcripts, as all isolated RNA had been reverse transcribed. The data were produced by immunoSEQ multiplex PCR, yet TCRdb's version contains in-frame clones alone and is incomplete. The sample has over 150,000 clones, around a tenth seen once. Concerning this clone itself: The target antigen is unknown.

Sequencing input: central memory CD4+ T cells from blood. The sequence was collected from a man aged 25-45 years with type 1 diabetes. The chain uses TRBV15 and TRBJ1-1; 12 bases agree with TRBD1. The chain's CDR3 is CATSRDRVGTGGSTEAFF. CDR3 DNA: TGTGCCACCAGCAGAGATCGGGTTGGGACAGGGGGCTCTACTGAAGCTTTCTTT. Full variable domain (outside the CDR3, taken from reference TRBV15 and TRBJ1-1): DAMVIQNPRYQVTQFGKPVTLSCSQTLNHNVMYWYQQKSSQAPKLLFHYYDKDFNNEADTPDNFQSRRPNTSFCFLDIRSPGLGDTAMYLCATSRDRVGTGGSTEAFFGQGTRLTVV.